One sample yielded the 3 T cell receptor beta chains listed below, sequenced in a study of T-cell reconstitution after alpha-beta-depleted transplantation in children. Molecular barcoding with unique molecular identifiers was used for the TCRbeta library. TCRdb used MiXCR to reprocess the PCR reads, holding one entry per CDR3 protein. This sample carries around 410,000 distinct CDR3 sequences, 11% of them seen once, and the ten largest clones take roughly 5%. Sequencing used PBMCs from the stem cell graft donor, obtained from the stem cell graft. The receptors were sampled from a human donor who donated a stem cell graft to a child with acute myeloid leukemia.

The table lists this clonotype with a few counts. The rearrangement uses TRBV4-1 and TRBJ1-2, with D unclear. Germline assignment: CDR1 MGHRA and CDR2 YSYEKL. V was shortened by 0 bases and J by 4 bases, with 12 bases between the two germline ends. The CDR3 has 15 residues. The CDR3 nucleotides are TGCGCCAGCAGCCAAGATCTTGGGGTCGGCTATGGCTACACCTTC. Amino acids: CASSQDLGVGYGYTF.

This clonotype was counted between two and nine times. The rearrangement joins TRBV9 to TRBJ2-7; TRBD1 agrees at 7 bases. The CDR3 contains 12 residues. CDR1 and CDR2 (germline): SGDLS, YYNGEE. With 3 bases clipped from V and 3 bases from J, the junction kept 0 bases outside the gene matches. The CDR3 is CASSGQGYEQYF. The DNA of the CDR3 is TGTGCCAGCAGCGGACAGGGCTACGAGCAGTACTTC.

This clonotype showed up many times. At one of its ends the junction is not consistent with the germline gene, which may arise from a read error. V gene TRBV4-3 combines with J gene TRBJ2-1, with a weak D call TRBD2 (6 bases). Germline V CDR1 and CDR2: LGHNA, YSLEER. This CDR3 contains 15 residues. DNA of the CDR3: TGCGCCAGCAGGCAAGGCGGGGCGGGATACAATGAGCAGTTCTTC. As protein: CASRQGGAGYNEQFF.